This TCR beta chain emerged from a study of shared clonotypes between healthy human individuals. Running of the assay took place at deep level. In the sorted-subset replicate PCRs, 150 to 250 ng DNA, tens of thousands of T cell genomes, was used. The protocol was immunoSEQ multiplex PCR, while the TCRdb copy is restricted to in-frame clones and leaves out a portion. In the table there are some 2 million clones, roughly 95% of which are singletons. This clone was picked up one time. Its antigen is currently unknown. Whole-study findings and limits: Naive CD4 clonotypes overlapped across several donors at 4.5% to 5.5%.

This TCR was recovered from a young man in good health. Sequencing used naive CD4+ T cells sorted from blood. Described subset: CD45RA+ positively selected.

The CDR3 DNA reads TGCGCCAGCAGCCAAGCCCAGGGACTTAATGAAAAACTGTTTTTT. Encoded protein: CASSQAQGLNEKLFF. The chain carries TRBV4-1 and TRBJ1-4; perhaps TRBD1 as D (5 bases). The CDR3 is 15 amino acids. Deletions cut 1 base from V and 4 bases from J, with 10 bases between. Germline CDR1 and CDR2: MGHRA and YSYEKL.